One and the same sample provided the 16 T cell receptor beta chains below, sequenced in a study of T cells in Graves' hyperthyroidism and ophthalmopathy. The TCR beta CDR3 regions underwent amplification using RNA transcripts as the source. HTBI primers were used for first-round RT-PCR of the TCR CDR3. TCRdb re-derived calls from the multiplex PCR reads in MiXCR, one entry per CDR3 protein. The sample has 400,000 to 500,000 distinct CDR3 sequences, approximately 14% seen once. The material sequenced was blood. These TCRs come from a man aged 18 to 30 with Graves' ophthalmopathy.

The rearrangement uses TRBV5-8 and TRBJ2-3, with D perhaps being TRBD1 or TRBD2 (7 bases each). Trimming pared 2 bases from V and 5 bases from J, leaving 12 bases between. This CDR3 comprises 14 residues. Per germline, CDR1 SGHTS and CDR2 YDEGEE. CDR3 sequence (DNA): TGTGCCAGCAGCTTTGGCAGGGGGGGAGATACGCAGTATTTT. Its translation: CASSFGRGGDTQYF.

This clonotype was seen repeatedly, ten times or more. The chain has TRBV12-3 or TRBV12-4 and TRBJ1-1; D not resolved. CDR3 size: 13 residues. V shed 2 bases and J shed 6 bases, with 10 bases lying between them. CDR3 nucleotides: TGTGCCAGCAGTTTATGGGAAGGCTCTGAAGCTTTCTTT. This gives the protein CASSLWEGSEAFF.

The chain joins TRBV18 to TRBJ1-6; D gene uncertain. In germline, CDR1 is KGHSH, CDR2 LQKENI. The CDR3 extends over 12 amino acids. The V and J ends lost 3 bases and 8 bases respectively, with 5 bases between them. The CDR3 region has the DNA TGTGCCAGCTCACCGAGGGATTCACCCCTCCACTTT. The encoded protein is CASSPRDSPLHF. The full variable domain, in which reference TRBV18 and TRBJ1-6 provide the parts outside the CDR3, is NAGVMQNPRHLVRRRGQEARLRCSPMKGHSHVYWYRQLPEEGLKFMVYLQKENIIDESGMPKERFSAEFPKEGPSILRIQQVVRGDSAAYFCASSPRDSPLHFGNGTRLTVT.

This clonotype was seen many times. This chain joins TRBV7-2 and TRBJ2-7, with 7 bases that match TRBD2. The ends lost 1 base at V and 7 bases at J; junction bases unmatched: 13. The CDR3 is 16 amino acids. Looked up from germline, CDR1 is SGHTA and CDR2 is FQGNSA. CDR3 bases: TGTGCCAGCAGCTTAGGGGTAGCGGGTCGCTTCGGGGAGCAGTACTTC. As protein: CASSLGVAGRFGEQYF.

This chain joins TRBV13 and TRBJ1-3; D gene unclear. V gave up 0 bases and J gave up 0 bases, with 12 bases separating them. CDR1 and CDR2 (germline): PRHDT, FYEKMQ (reference sequence). The CDR3 has 17 residues. Here the CDR3 reads CASSLGGQYLSGNTIYF. Here the CDR3 DNA reads TGTGCCAGCAGCTTAGGTGGCCAGTACCTCTCTGGAAACACCATATATTTT.

For the CDR3, the DNA is TGCAGTGCTAGAGGAAGCGACGACGGCTACACCTTC. Its protein is CSARGSDDGYTF. J is TRBJ1-2 and V is TRBV20-1; D is uncertain. This CDR3 contains 12 residues. CDR1 and CDR2 (germline): DFQATT, SNEGSKA (reference sequence). V was trimmed by 1 base and J by 8 bases, leaving 11 bases between them.

This clonotype was detected many times. The J gene is TRBJ2-7, the V gene TRBV20-1; maybe TRBD1 (6 bases). The germline V gene has CDR1 DFQATT and CDR2 SNEGSKA (reference sequence). Deletions cut 7 bases from V and 4 bases from J, with 14 bases between. The CDR3 length is 12 residues. CDR3 protein: CSGARGEYEQYF. As DNA, the CDR3 is TGCAGTGGGGCCAGGGGTGAATACGAGCAGTACTTC.

This clonotype was recorded many times. This chain links TRBV6-5 with TRBJ2-7; D is perhaps TRBD2 (7 bases). V dropped 2 bases and J dropped 2 bases, with 16 bases sitting between them. Germline V gene data show CDR1 as MNHEY and CDR2 as SVGAGI. There are 16 residues in the CDR3. The chain's CDR3 is CASSYSPGGLPYEQYF. CDR3 sequence (DNA): TGTGCCAGCAGTTACAGCCCGGGGGGCCTCCCCTACGAGCAGTACTTC.

This clonotype was observed a few times. J is TRBJ1-3 and V is TRBV6-1; D not resolved. V was cut by 6 bases and J by 0 bases, with 12 bases left in between. This CDR3 is 15 amino acids long. CDR1 and CDR2 (germline): MNHNS, SASEGT. The CDR3 coding sequence is TGTGCCAGCAGCCTATCCGAGGGCTCTGGAAACACCATATATTTT. It yields the protein CASSLSEGSGNTIYF.

This clonotype has only one observation. A much larger clone is a single base away; this may be a read error. This sequence joins TRBV7-9 and TRBJ2-2, with D hard to call. Germline V gene sequence: CDR1 SEHNR, CDR2 FQNEAQ (reference sequence). CDR3 length equals 14 residues. The ends were cut back, 5 bases at V and 6 bases at J, with 13 bases in the middle. The DNA of the CDR3 is TGTGCCAGCAGCGATCAACCATATGCCGGGGAGCTGTTTTTT. It specifies CASSDQPYAGELFF.

As to this clonotype: Since a much larger clone is just one base distant, this may be a read error. V and J are TRBV19 and TRBJ2-5, with TRBD2 identical over 7 bases. The J call may be faulty, since TRBJ2-1 better matches the DNA end. Per germline, CDR1 LNHDA and CDR2 SQIVND (reference sequence). There are 12 residues in the CDR3. DNA of the CDR3: TGTGCCAGCAGTTACGCGGGAGAGACCCAGTTCTTC. Translation gives CASSYAGETQFF.

This clonotype has a handful of counts. A much larger clone differs by one base, so this may be a read error. The chain couples TRBV5-1 to TRBJ1-1, with D perhaps TRBD1 (6 bases). Looked up from germline, CDR1 is SGHRS and CDR2 is YFSETQ. The CDR3 totals 13 residues. CDR3 protein: CASSRAGDTVAFF. The CDR3 region has the DNA TGCGCCAGCAGCCGGGCAGGGGACACTGTAGCTTTCTTT. Using reference TRBV5-1 and TRBJ1-1 for the parts outside the CDR3, the full variable domain is KAGVTQTPRYLIKTRGQQVTLSCSPISGHRSVSWYQQTPGQGLQFLFEYFSETQRNKGNFPGRFSGRQFSNSRSEMNVSTLELGDSALYLCASSRAGDTVAFFGQGTRLTVV.

This clonotype was picked up a small number of times. The V gene is TRBV19, the J gene TRBJ2-7; no clear D gene. Between the trimmed V and J ends, which lost 4 bases and 4 bases, there was a span of 17 bases. CDR1 and CDR2 (germline): LNHDA, SQIVND (reference sequence). The CDR3 contains 15 residues. CDR3 DNA: TGTGCCAGTAGTACGCGGACGAACTACTATTACGAGCAGTACTTC. This gives the protein CASSTRTNYYYEQYF. Based on the CDR3 plus reference TRBV19 and TRBJ2-7, the full variable domain is DGGITQSPKYLFRKEGQNVTLSCEQNLNHDAMYWYRQDPGQGLRLIYYSQIVNDFQKGDIAEGYSVSREKKESFPLTVTSAQKNPTAFYLCASSTRTNYYYEQYFGPGTRLTVT.

The CDR3: CASSYRTDSEAFF. CDR3 coding DNA: TGTGCCAGCAGTTACCGGACAGATTCTGAAGCTTTCTTT. The gene calls are TRBV6-6 and TRBJ1-1, with D possibly TRBD1 on 6 matching bases. V was clipped by 2 bases and J by 6 bases, with 10 bases between them. CDR1 MNHNY and CDR2 SVGAGI come from the germline V gene (reference sequence). CDR3 length equals 13 residues.

The CDR3 bases are TGTGCCAGCCTACCGGGACAGGGGGACACCGGGGAGCTGTTTTTT. Translated, it gives CASLPGQGDTGELFF. The chain joins TRBV12-3 or TRBV12-4 to TRBJ2-2; 11 bases agree with TRBD1. The CDR3 spans 15 residues. The junction had 5 bases not matched to a gene; V was cut back by 8 bases and J by 3 bases.

In this sample, this clonotype turned up a few times. This chain links TRBV3-1 with TRBJ2-7; TRBD2 might be the D (6 bases). The CDR3 is made up of 11 amino acids. V lost 3 bases and J 8 bases, leaving 8 bases between the germline ends. CDR1 is LGHDT, CDR2 YNNKEL, per germline (reference sequence). The CDR3 coding sequence is TGTGCCAGCAGCCACGCGGGGAAGCAGTACTTC. As protein: CASSHAGKQYF.